The 12 T cell receptor beta chains below were found in one sample sequenced in a study of response to subunit inactivated influenza vaccine. MiXCR was run by TCRdb on the RT-PCR reads, yielding one entry per CDR3 protein. The data hold about 610,000 distinct CDR3 sequences, with approximately 14% observed a single time. Sequencing was performed on PBMCs from blood, taken roughly 13 days after vaccination. These receptors were collected from a man in his fifties or sixties who received an inactivated influenza vaccine.

This clonotype showed up just a few times. The genes are TRBV6-2 or TRBV6-3 and TRBJ1-2, with 7 bases fitting TRBD1. Trimming took 6 bases from V and 8 from J; bases not matched to a gene: 21. The CDR3 loop spans 17 amino acids. CDR1 is MNHEY, CDR2 SVGEGT, per germline. The CDR3 loop reads CASRTRDSTVLTIGYTF. The CDR3 nucleotides read TGTGCCAGCAGGACCCGGGACAGTACCGTACTAACTATCGGCTACACCTTC.

This clonotype was seen more than once but under ten times. V and J are TRBV29-1 and TRBJ2-5, with D maybe TRBD2 (7 bases). This CDR3 contains 14 residues. V was shortened by 8 bases and J by 1 base, with 17 bases between the two germline ends. Germline-derived CDR1 and CDR2 are SQVTM and ANQGSEA. The CDR3 reads CSSQRGGGQETQYF. CDR3 DNA: TGCAGCAGTCAGAGAGGGGGGGGCCAAGAGACCCAGTACTTC.

This clonotype was counted only a few times. This chain uses TRBV5-1 with TRBJ2-7, with D hard to call. The length of the CDR3 is 14 residues. The germline V gene encodes CDR1 SGHRS and CDR2 YFSETQ. Trimming removed 4 bases at V and 0 bases at J, with 11 bases between. CDR3 nucleotide sequence: TGCGCCAGCAGCCTGTTGGAGAGCTCCTACGAGCAGTACTTC. The encoded protein is CASSLLESSYEQYF.

This clonotype was picked up many times. This sequence joins TRBV3-1 and TRBJ2-1, with D perhaps matching TRBD2 (6 bases). Trimming shortened V by 4 bases and J by 7 bases, and 14 bases separated the two germline ends. From germline, CDR1 is LGHDT and CDR2 YNNKEL (reference sequence). The CDR3 is 14 amino acids. CDR3 nucleotides: TGTGCCAGCAGCCCCTCGACTAGTCGGAATGAGCAGTTCTTC. Translating it yields CASSPSTSRNEQFF.

This sequence joins TRBV6-1 and TRBJ2-2, with D possibly being TRBD1 (6 bases). Trimming stripped 6 bases from V and 5 bases from J, with 16 bases between. The CDR3 sequence is 15 residues long. Per germline, CDR1 MNHNS and CDR2 SASEGT. The DNA for the CDR3 is TGTGCCAGCAGCTCCGGACAGACCTTAACCGGGGAGCTGTTTTTT. This codes for CASSSGQTLTGELFF.

The rearrangement uses TRBV3-1 and TRBJ1-2; no reliable D call. V was shortened by 4 bases and J by 4 bases, with 10 bases between the two germline ends. CDR3 length equals 13 residues. CDR1 and CDR2 (germline): LGHDT, YNNKEL (reference sequence). CDR3 nucleotide sequence: TGTGCCAGCAGCCCGAACCTCGGCTATGGCTACACCTTC. Residues: CASSPNLGYGYTF. Together with reference TRBV3-1 and TRBJ1-2, the CDR3 gives the full variable domain: DTAVSQTPKYLVTQMGNDKSIKCEQNLGHDTMYWYKQDSKKFLKIMFSYNNKELIINETVPNRFSPKSPDKAHLNLHINSLELGDSAVYFCASSPNLGYGYTFGSGTRLTVV.

The J gene is TRBJ1-3, the V gene TRBV6-1; 11 bases are shared with TRBD1. Germline V gives CDR1 MNHNS, CDR2 SASEGT. Trimming removed 6 bases from V and 9 bases from J; junction bases left unmatched: 16. The CDR3 sequence is 17 residues long. The CDR3 spells CASSPTGTGGPGGTIYF. CDR3 in DNA: TGTGCCAGCAGCCCCACCGGGACAGGGGGGCCGGGCGGCACCATATATTTT.

The genes are TRBV7-6 and TRBJ2-1; tentative D call: TRBD1 (6 bases). The V and J ends lost 1 base and 8 bases respectively, with 24 bases between them. Germline V gene lookup returns CDR1 SGHVS and CDR2 FNYEAQ. There are 18 residues in the CDR3. CDR3: CASSLEGWGTSSFHEQFF. CDR3 nucleotide sequence: TGTGCCAGCAGCTTAGAGGGGTGGGGGACATCTAGTTTCCATGAGCAGTTCTTC.

The rearrangement joins TRBV10-3 to TRBJ2-7; 7 nucleotides align to TRBD1. The CDR3 spans 14 residues. The V segment lost 3 bases and the J segment 1 base; nucleotides outside the gene matches: 3. Per germline, CDR1 ENHRY and CDR2 SYGVKD. In DNA form, the CDR3 reads TGTGCCATCAGTGAAAAGGGACAGTCCTACGAGCAGTACTTC. Protein product: CAISEKGQSYEQYF.

The rearrangement links TRBV28 to TRBJ2-1; a weak D match, TRBD2 (5 bases). Germline V lookup: CDR1 MDHEN, CDR2 SYDVKM. CDR3 length: 16 amino acids. V was cut by 5 bases and J by 0 bases, with 14 bases left in between. CDR3: CASSGPPGFSYNEQFF. CDR3 in DNA: TGTGCCAGCAGTGGTCCCCCGGGATTCTCCTACAATGAGCAGTTCTTC.

There are a few counts of this clonotype. The chain employs TRBV4-2 and TRBJ2-1; a weak D match, TRBD2 (5 bases). V gave up 1 base and J gave up 2 bases, with 15 bases separating them. The germline CDR1 and CDR2 sequences are LGHNA and YNFKEQ. The CDR3 is 17 amino acids. The CDR3 here is CASSQGVRGLAYNEQFF. The CDR3 DNA reads TGTGCCAGCAGCCAAGGGGTCCGCGGGCTCGCCTACAATGAGCAGTTCTTC.

V is TRBV18 and J is TRBJ1-2; TRBD1 aligns across 9 bases. After removal of 4 bases from V and 6 bases from J, the junction contained 6 bases not matched to a gene. CDR1 KGHSH and CDR2 LQKENI come from the germline V gene. This CDR3 contains 14 residues. The chain's CDR3 is CASSHRQGEDGYTF. In DNA form, the CDR3 reads TGTGCCAGCTCACACCGACAGGGGGAGGATGGCTACACCTTC.